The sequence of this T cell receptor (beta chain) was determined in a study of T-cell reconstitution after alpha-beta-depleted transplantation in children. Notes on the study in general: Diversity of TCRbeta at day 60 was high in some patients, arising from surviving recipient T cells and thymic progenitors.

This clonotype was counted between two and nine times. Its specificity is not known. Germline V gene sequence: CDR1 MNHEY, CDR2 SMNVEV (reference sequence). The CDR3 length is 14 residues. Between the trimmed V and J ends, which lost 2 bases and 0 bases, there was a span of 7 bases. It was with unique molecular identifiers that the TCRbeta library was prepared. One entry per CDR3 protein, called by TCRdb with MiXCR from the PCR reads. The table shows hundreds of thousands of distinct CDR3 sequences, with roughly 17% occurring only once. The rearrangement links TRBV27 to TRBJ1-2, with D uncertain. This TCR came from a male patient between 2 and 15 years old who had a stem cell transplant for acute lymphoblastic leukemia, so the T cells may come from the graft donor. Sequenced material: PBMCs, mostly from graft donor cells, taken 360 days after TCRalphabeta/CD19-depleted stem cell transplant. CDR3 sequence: CASSLGFANYGYTF. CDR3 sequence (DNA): TGTGCCAGCAGTTTAGGCTTTGCTAACTATGGCTACACCTTC.